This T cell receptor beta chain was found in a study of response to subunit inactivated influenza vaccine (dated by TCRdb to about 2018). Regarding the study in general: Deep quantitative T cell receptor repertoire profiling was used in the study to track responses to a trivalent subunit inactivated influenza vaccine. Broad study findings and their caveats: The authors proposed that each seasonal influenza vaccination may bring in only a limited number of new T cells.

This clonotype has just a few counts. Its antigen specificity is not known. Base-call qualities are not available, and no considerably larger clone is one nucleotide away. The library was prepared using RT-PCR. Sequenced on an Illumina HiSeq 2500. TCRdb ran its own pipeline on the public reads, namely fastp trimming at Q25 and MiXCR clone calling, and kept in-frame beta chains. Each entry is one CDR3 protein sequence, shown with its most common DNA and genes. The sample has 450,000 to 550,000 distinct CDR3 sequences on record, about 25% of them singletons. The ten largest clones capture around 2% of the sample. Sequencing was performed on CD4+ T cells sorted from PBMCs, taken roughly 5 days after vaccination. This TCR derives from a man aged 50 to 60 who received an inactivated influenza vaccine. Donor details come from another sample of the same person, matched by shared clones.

The DNA sequence is as follows: TGTGCCAGCAGTCTCACCACAGGGTTTAAAAACATTCAGTACTTC. The encoded protein is CASSLTTGFKNIQYF. The chain is made from TRBV12-3 or TRBV12-4 and TRBJ2-4; the D gene is perhaps TRBD1, on 6 matching bases. Trimming removed 5 bases from V and 4 bases from J, leaving 15 bases between the germline ends. CDR3 length: 15 amino acids, cysteine to phenylalanine. CDR3 DNA is the only sequence kept; it has 45 bases, read in frame from the first base.